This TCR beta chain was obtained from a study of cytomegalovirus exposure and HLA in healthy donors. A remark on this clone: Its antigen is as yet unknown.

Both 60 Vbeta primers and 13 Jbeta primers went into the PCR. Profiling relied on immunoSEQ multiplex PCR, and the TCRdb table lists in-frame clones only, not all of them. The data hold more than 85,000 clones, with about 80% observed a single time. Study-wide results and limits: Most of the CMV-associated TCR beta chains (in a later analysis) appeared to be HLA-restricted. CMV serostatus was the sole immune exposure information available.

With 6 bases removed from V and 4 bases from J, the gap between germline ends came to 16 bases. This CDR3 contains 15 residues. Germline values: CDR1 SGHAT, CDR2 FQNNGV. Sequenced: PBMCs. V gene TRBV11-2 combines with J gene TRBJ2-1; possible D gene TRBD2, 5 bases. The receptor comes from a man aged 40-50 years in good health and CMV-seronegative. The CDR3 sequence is CASSRDYPLYNEQFF. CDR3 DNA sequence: TGTGCCAGCAGTCGAGACTACCCTTTATACAATGAGCAGTTCTTC.